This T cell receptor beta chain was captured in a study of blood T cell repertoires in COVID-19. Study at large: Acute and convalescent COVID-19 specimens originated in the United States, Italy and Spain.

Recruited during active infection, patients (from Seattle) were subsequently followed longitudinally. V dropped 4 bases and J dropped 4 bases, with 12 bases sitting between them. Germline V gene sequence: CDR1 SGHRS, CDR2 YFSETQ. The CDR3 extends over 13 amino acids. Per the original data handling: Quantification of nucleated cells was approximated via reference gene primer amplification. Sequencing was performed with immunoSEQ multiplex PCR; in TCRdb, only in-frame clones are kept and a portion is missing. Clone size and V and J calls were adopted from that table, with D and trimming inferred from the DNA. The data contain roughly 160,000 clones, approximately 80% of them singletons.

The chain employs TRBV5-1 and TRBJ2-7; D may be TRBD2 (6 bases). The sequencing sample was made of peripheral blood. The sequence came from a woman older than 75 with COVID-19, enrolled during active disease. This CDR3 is CASSVRAGYEQYF. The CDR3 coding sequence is TGCGCCAGCAGCGTCCGGGCGGGATACGAGCAGTACTTC.